These T cell receptor beta chains were read from a single sample in a study of blood T cells in healthy people across ages. Each CDR3 protein gets one entry after TCRdb re-called the 5' RACE reads with MiXCR. The sample lists roughly 730,000 distinct CDR3 sequences, around 50% occurring once. Specimen: blood. These receptors came from a man between 35 and 55 years old in good health. Each CDR3 is given with its conserved first and last residue. The order of the fields is J gene, clone size, V gene, D gene, CDR3 protein, CDR3 DNA. The D gene is left open where the match is weak. Some rows mark clone size as missing; the rest say once, few, many or name a class of expanded clone.

j_gene: TRBJ2-2
abundance: .
v_gene: TRBV20-1
d_gene: TRBD1
CDR3aa: CSVDRGLDTGELFF
CDR3nt: TGCAGTGTGGACAGGGGGCTCGACACCGGGGAGCTGTTTTTT

j_gene: TRBJ2-3
abundance: few
v_gene: TRBV7-2
d_gene: .
CDR3aa: CASSPVLGTGDTQYF
CDR3nt: TGTGCCAGCAGCCCTGTACTAGGGACGGGGGATACGCAGTATTTT

j_gene: TRBJ2-3
abundance: .
v_gene: TRBV12-3/TRBV12-4
d_gene: TRBD2
CDR3aa: CASSPLAGGGDTQYF
CDR3nt: TGTGCCAGCAGTCCCCTAGCGGGAGGTGGGGATACGCAGTATTTT

j_gene: TRBJ2-7
abundance: .
v_gene: TRBV25-1
d_gene: TRBD2
CDR3aa: CASSVQSGAQENNEQYF
CDR3nt: TGTGCCAGCAGCGTACAAAGCGGGGCGCAGGAGAACAATGAGCAGTACTTC

j_gene: TRBJ1-2
abundance: few
v_gene: TRBV7-9
d_gene: .
CDR3aa: CASSFSRDGYTF
CDR3nt: TGTGCCAGCAGCTTTTCAAGGGATGGCTACACCTTC

j_gene: TRBJ2-7
abundance: .
v_gene: TRBV5-1
d_gene: TRBD1
CDR3aa: CASGDRANSYEQYF
CDR3nt: TGTGCCAGCGGGGACAGGGCCAACTCCTACGAGCAGTACTTC

j_gene: TRBJ1-1
abundance: .
v_gene: TRBV29-1
d_gene: .
CDR3aa: CSVDTGKSEAFF
CDR3nt: TGCAGCGTTGACACAGGGAAGTCTGAAGCTTTCTTT

j_gene: TRBJ2-5
abundance: .
v_gene: TRBV20-1
d_gene: TRBD2
CDR3aa: CSARATNRGSGAQETQYF
CDR3nt: TGCAGTGCTAGAGCTACAAATCGAGGTAGCGGGGCCCAAGAGACCCAGTACTTC

j_gene: TRBJ2-4
abundance: .
v_gene: TRBV9
d_gene: TRBD2
CDR3aa: CASSVGTSASIQYF
CDR3nt: TGTGCCAGCAGCGTGGGGACTAGCGCTAGCATTCAGTACTTC

j_gene: TRBJ2-5
abundance: .
v_gene: TRBV5-1
d_gene: .
CDR3aa: CASSWQGIQETQYF
CDR3nt: TGCGCCAGCAGCTGGCAGGGGATCCAAGAGACCCAGTACTTC

j_gene: TRBJ2-7
abundance: .
v_gene: TRBV20-1
d_gene: .
CDR3aa: CSALQPRPSLSYEQYF
CDR3nt: TGCAGTGCCCTACAACCACGACCGTCGCTATCCTACGAGCAGTACTTC

j_gene: TRBJ1-3
abundance: few
v_gene: TRBV2
d_gene: .
CDR3aa: CASRDRTDGNTIYF
CDR3nt: TGTGCCAGCAGAGACCGGACGGATGGAAACACCATATATTTT

j_gene: TRBJ2-5
abundance: .
v_gene: TRBV28
d_gene: TRBD2
CDR3aa: CASAGTSGKMGQETQYF
CDR3nt: TGTGCCAGCGCAGGGACTAGCGGGAAGATGGGACAAGAGACCCAGTACTTC

j_gene: TRBJ1-2
abundance: few
v_gene: TRBV6-2/TRBV6-3
d_gene: .
CDR3aa: CASVASGGYGYTF
CDR3nt: TGTGCCAGCGTCGCGTCCGGGGGCTATGGCTACACCTTC